One T cell receptor beta chain is described in this entry. As yet, its antigen is unknown. Other DNA sequences of this sample code for an identical CDR3. Germline assignment: CDR1 SGDLS and CDR2 YYNGEE. The CDR3 spans 14 residues. The ends were cut back, 0 bases at V and 5 bases at J, with 11 bases in the middle. The method was immunoSEQ multiplex PCR; TCRdb's version includes in-frame clones alone and lacks a portion of them. The sample lists some 2.4 million clones, roughly 93% occurring once. This sample was taken from a study of shared clonotypes between healthy human individuals. Findings and caveats of the study: Rarefaction showed sorted-subset sequencing was incomplete despite large depth. Donors were few, which limited the genetic and exposure-history diversity represented.

This TCR was recovered from a man between 18 and 35 years old in good health. Some clones in this sample may be carry-over from other donors' samples. V gene TRBV9 combines with J gene TRBJ2-5; possibly TRBD2 for D (6 bases). The sample was naive CD4+ T cells from PBMCs. Sample subset: CD45RA+ positively selected. The CDR3 here is CASSVGWREETQYF. The CDR3 DNA is TGTGCCAGCAGCGTAGGGTGGAGGGAGGAGACCCAGTACTTC.